The 10 T cell receptor beta chains below come from one sample, sequenced in a study of blood T cell repertoires in COVID-19. Produced via immunoSEQ multiplex PCR; TCRdb's table is partial and in-frame only. Of about 240,000 clones in the sample, 82% were seen once. The material sequenced was peripheral blood. All receptors derive from a woman aged 55-75 years with active or convalescent COVID-19.

The chain combines TRBV7-2 with TRBJ2-1; the D is unclear. Between the trimmed V and J ends, which lost 1 base and 1 base, there was a span of 8 bases. The CDR3 is 15 residues long. Germline lookup yields CDR1 SGHTA and CDR2 FQGNSA. The CDR3: CASSLGPPSYNEQFF. For the CDR3, the DNA is TGTGCCAGCAGCTTAGGGCCGCCATCCTACAATGAGCAGTTCTTC.

V and J are TRBV29-1 and TRBJ2-3; 12 bases line up with TRBD2. The CDR3 extends over 16 amino acids. Germline lookup yields CDR1 SQVTM and CDR2 ANQGSEA. Germline trimming cut 6 bases from V and 6 bases from J; bases unmatched to any gene: 13. The CDR3 reads CSVAESSGGARDTQYF. The CDR3 DNA sequence: TGCAGCGTGGCCGAATCTAGCGGGGGGGCCAGGGATACGCAGTATTTT.

This clone was detected a few times. The chain has TRBV4-3 and TRBJ2-1, with 10 bases matching TRBD2. Germline V gene lookup returns CDR1 LGHNA and CDR2 YSLEER. This CDR3 region has 16 residues. V trimming: 1 base; J trimming: 7 bases; junction bases outside the gene matches: 7. CDR3: CASSQGLAGEVNEQFF. The CDR3 nucleotides are TGCGCCAGCAGCCAAGGGCTAGCGGGGGAAGTAAATGAGCAGTTCTTC.

A word on this clone: Other DNA variants within this sample encode the same CDR3. V usage is TRBV6-5 and J usage is TRBJ1-1; 8 bases are shared with TRBD1. Looked up from germline, CDR1 is MNHEY and CDR2 is SVGAGI. Trimming cost V 3 bases and J 1 base; bases outside gene matches: 1. The CDR3 is made up of 14 amino acids. The CDR3 region has the DNA TGTGCCAGCAGTTATACAGGGGGGAACACTGAAGCTTTCTTT. Protein product: CASSYTGGNTEAFF.

The J gene is TRBJ1-2, the V gene TRBV5-1; 12 positions agree with TRBD1. The CDR3 runs 15 residues. The J segment lost 2 bases and the V segment lost 4 bases, leaving 3 bases of the junction unmatched. The germline CDR1 and CDR2 sequences are SGHRS and YFSETQ. In nucleotides, the CDR3 is TGCGCCAGCAGCCTGGGACAGGGGGCGAACTATGGCTACACCTTC. It yields the protein CASSLGQGANYGYTF.

With respect to this clone: The same CDR3 arises from other DNA sequences in this sample as well. The rearrangement links TRBV11-2 to TRBJ1-4; D is unresolved. Germline-derived CDR1 and CDR2 are SGHAT and FQNNGV. V was trimmed by 5 bases and J by 5 bases, leaving 3 bases between them. There are 11 residues in the CDR3. In DNA form, the CDR3 reads TGTGCCAGCAGCCAGAATGAAAAACTGTTTTTT. This gives the protein CASSQNEKLFF.

This clone was observed once. A much larger clone differs from this one at a single base, so this may be a read error. J is TRBJ1-1 and V is TRBV11-3, with TRBD1 matching over 9 bases. The CDR3 spans 14 residues. The V gene's germline CDR1 is SGHNT and CDR2 YENEEA. Trimming cost V 5 bases and J 2 bases; bases outside gene matches: 3. DNA of the CDR3: TGTGCCAGCAGCCCGGGACAGGGCAACACTGAAGCTTTCTTT. Protein sequence: CASSPGQGNTEAFF.

This rearrangement joins TRBV6-1 to TRBJ1-3; TRBD1 is a possible D gene (6 bases). Germline-derived CDR1 and CDR2 are MNHNS and SASEGT. This CDR3 contains 17 residues. Trimming took off 0 bases at V and 0 bases at J, with 12 bases between the two ends. CDR3 nucleotides: TGTGCCAGCAGTGAAGCGACGGCAGGGGCCTCTGGAAACACCATATATTTT. It codes for CASSEATAGASGNTIYF.

There are a few counts of this clone. The CDR3 here is CASGARNNSPLHF. CDR3 in DNA: TGTGCCAGTGGGGCAAGGAATAATTCACCCCTCCACTTT. The rearrangement joins TRBV19 to TRBJ1-6; D perhaps matches TRBD1 (5 bases). V was pared by 8 bases and J by 5 bases, with 10 bases between. Germline V lookup: CDR1 LNHDA, CDR2 SQIVND (reference sequence). The CDR3 has 13 residues.

This clone showed up just a few times. The chain has TRBV19 and TRBJ1-5; D is possibly TRBD1 (6 bases). The germline V and J ends were trimmed by 6 bases and 7 bases, with 19 bases remaining between them. The CDR3 runs 15 residues. Germline CDR1 and CDR2: LNHDA and SQIVND (reference sequence). CDR3 residues: CASSPLRDNGQPQHF. The CDR3 region has the DNA TGTGCCAGTAGCCCCCTCCGGGACAATGGGCAGCCCCAGCATTTT.